Listed here is a single TCR beta chain. Antigen: not known. Libraries were prepared by immunoSEQ multiplex PCR; TCRdb keeps only in-frame clonotypes and omits some of them. The sample includes about 53,000 clones, 84% of them seen just once. Time point reported: week 5, during vaccination. Doses consisted of 300 ug of mutant IDH1 20-mer peptide each, paired with topical imiquimod. Per germline, CDR1 SGHTA and CDR2 FQGNSA. V shed 5 bases, J shed 6 bases, and the junction held 10 bases outside the gene matches. The CDR3 spans 18 residues. The sample originates from a study of a mutant IDH1 vaccine in newly diagnosed glioma. Study-wide background: Across weeks 1, 3, 5, 7, 11, 15, 19 and 23, patients received a vaccination each time, eight in all. Previous care, which was radiotherapy, temozolomide, or both, most often involved both.

This TCR derives from a woman aged 50 to 60 with glioma. Source: PBMCs, taken from a glioma patient whose treatment included an IDH1 peptide vaccine. The rearrangement links TRBV7-2 to TRBJ2-1; TRBD2 matches 16 bases. The CDR3 DNA reads as TGTGCCAGCAGCCCGGGGACTAGCGGGGGGGCAATAGGCAATGAGCAGTTCTTC. Its translation: CASSPGTSGGAIGNEQFF.